Listed below are T cell receptor beta chains from one sample, sequenced in a study of regulatory T cells in long-lasting Graves disease. In TCRdb, the multiplex PCR reads were re-called with MiXCR into one record per CDR3 protein. The table shows hundreds of thousands of distinct CDR3 sequences, with more than 10% occurring only once. The sample also formed part of further work on T cells in Graves' hyperthyroidism and ophthalmopathy.

The material sequenced was peripheral blood mononuclear cells (PBMCs), taken at new diagnosis, from a patient treated with antithyroid drugs. The receptors here all came from a woman in her 30s with Graves disease. Each CDR3 is given with its conserved first and last residue. A D gene is named only where the DNA matches it firmly. Size tells how often a clone was seen (once, few, many) or the class of an expanded clone, and some rows leave it out.

>.|TRBV19|.|TRBJ2-2
CASSWDPWDTGELFF
TGTGCCAGTAGTTGGGACCCTTGGGACACCGGGGAGCTGTTTTTT
>many|TRBV3-1|.|TRBJ1-1
CACQRGRMNTEAFF
TGTGCCTGTCAACGCGGGAGAATGAACACTGAAGCTTTCTTT
>many|TRBV6-2/TRBV6-3|TRBD2|TRBJ2-1
CASSLWTSGRNEQFF
TGTGCCAGCAGTTTGTGGACTAGCGGGAGAAATGAGCAGTTCTTC
>many|TRBV20-1|.|TRBJ1-4
CSARDDRKTYEKLFF
TGCAGTGCTAGAGATGATCGGAAGACGTACGAAAAACTGTTTTTT
>many|TRBV7-9|.|TRBJ1-1
CASSLGLLGSTNTEAFF
TGTGCCAGCAGCTTAGGCCTTCTCGGCAGTACAAACACTGAAGCTTTCTTT
>.|TRBV11-3|.|TRBJ2-2
CASSISGGTTTNTGELFF
TGTGCCAGCAGTATATCCGGGGGAACCACGACCAACACCGGGGAGCTGTTTTTT
>few|TRBV19|TRBD1|TRBJ2-2
CASSVGQGTGELFF
TGTGCCAGTAGTGTGGGACAGGGGACCGGGGAGCTGTTTTTT
>few|TRBV27|TRBD2|TRBJ2-3
CASSLILAGGTDTQYF
TGTGCCAGCAGTTTAATTCTAGCGGGAGGCACAGATACGCAGTATTTT
>many|TRBV18|TRBD2|TRBJ2-1
CASSPGLAGSEQFF
TGTGCCAGCTCCCCTGGACTAGCGGGGAGCGAGCAGTTCTTC
>many|TRBV2|.|TRBJ2-5
CASEAGRRETQYF
TGTGCCAGCGAGGCAGGGCGACGAGAGACCCAGTACTTC
>many|TRBV20-1|TRBD2|TRBJ2-5
CSAIRVAGGRETQYF
TGCAGTGCTATTAGGGTAGCGGGAGGGCGCGAGACCCAGTACTTC
>few|TRBV10-3|.|TRBJ2-7
CATREDTGYYEQYF
TGTGCCACCAGGGAAGACACCGGATACTACGAGCAGTACTTC
>many|TRBV2|.|TRBJ1-6
CASGIGFGSPLHF
TGTGCCAGCGGTATTGGTTTCGGCTCACCCCTCCACTTT
>.|TRBV19|.|TRBJ2-1
CASSPRGAVEQFF
TGTGCCAGTAGTCCTCGGGGGGCGGTTGAGCAGTTCTTC
>.|TRBV11-2|TRBD1|TRBJ1-3
CASSPNRGLSGNTIYF
TGTGCCAGCAGCCCCAACAGGGGGCTAAGCGGAAACACCATATATTTT
>few|TRBV6-9|TRBD1|TRBJ1-2
CASSYSGTGPGYTF
TGTGCCAGCAGTTATTCCGGGACAGGGCCCGGCTACACCTTC
>.|TRBV19|.|TRBJ1-5
CASSSPRQGITSGNQPQHF
TGTGCCAGTAGCTCCCCCCGGCAGGGTATCACAAGCGGCAATCAGCCCCAGCATTTT
>few|TRBV24-1|.|TRBJ2-3
CATSDLKSSTDTQYF
TGTGCCACCAGTGATTTGAAATCCAGCACAGATACGCAGTATTTT
>many|TRBV20-1|.|TRBJ1-4
CSASRANQGNEKLFF
TGCAGTGCTAGTCGGGCTAATCAGGGGAATGAAAAACTGTTTTTT
>many|TRBV28|.|TRBJ1-2
CASSLTRGSGYTF
TGTGCCAGCAGTTTGACAAGGGGTAGCGGCTACACCTTC
>many|TRBV29-1|.|TRBJ2-1
CSVSREWPYNEQFF
TGCAGCGTTTCGAGGGAGTGGCCCTACAATGAGCAGTTCTTC
>many|TRBV7-8|TRBD2|TRBJ2-1
CASSLGNELAGVYNEQFF
TGTGCCAGCAGCTTAGGGAATGAACTAGCGGGAGTCTACAATGAGCAGTTCTTC
>many|TRBV5-1|.|TRBJ1-1
CASSLAGVANTEAFF
TGCGCCAGCAGCTTGGCAGGGGTTGCGAACACTGAAGCTTTCTTT
>many|TRBV12-3/TRBV12-4|TRBD2|TRBJ2-1
CASSRLAGGPKNEQFF
TGTGCCAGCAGTCGCTTAGCGGGAGGGCCAAAAAATGAGCAGTTCTTC
>many|TRBV6-1|.|TRBJ2-5
CASSERVETQYF
TGTGCCAGCAGTGAGCGGGTTGAGACCCAGTACTTC
>many|TRBV7-6|TRBD2|TRBJ2-3
CASSSRGGRDTQYF
TGTGCCAGCAGCTCCCGGGGGGGACGAGATACGCAGTATTTT
>many|TRBV20-1|.|TRBJ2-1
CSARDWGRGGNEQFF
TGCAGTGCTAGAGATTGGGGCAGGGGAGGCAATGAGCAGTTCTTC
>few|TRBV5-1|.|TRBJ1-1
CASSLAGVRMNTEAFF
TGCGCCAGCAGCTTGGCAGGGGTCAGGATGAACACTGAAGCTTTCTTT
>once|TRBV28|TRBD1|TRBJ2-7
CASTVGWAGTGVYEQYF
TGTGCCAGCACCGTCGGATGGGCCGGGACAGGGGTCTACGAGCAGTACTTC
>.|TRBV9|.|TRBJ1-1
CASSVGGWLDTEAFF
TGTGCCAGCAGCGTGGGTGGGTGGTTGGACACTGAAGCTTTCTTT
>few|TRBV11-3|.|TRBJ1-1
CASSLSGGVAFF
TGTGCCAGCAGCTTATCCGGGGGGGTAGCTTTCTTT
>many|TRBV2|.|TRBJ1-1
CASSDILLLTEAFF
TGTGCCAGCAGTGATATATTATTGTTGACTGAAGCTTTCTTT
>many|TRBV2|TRBD1|TRBJ1-6
CASSGTGGNSPLHF
TGTGCCAGCAGTGGGACAGGGGGTAATTCACCCCTCCACTTT
>many|TRBV9|.|TRBJ2-6
CASSAGGGANVLTF
TGTGCCAGCAGCGCAGGCGGTGGGGCCAACGTCCTGACTTTC
>few|TRBV28|.|TRBJ1-5
CASSFGQGFRQPQHF
TGTGCCAGCAGTTTTGGGCAGGGTTTTAGGCAGCCCCAGCATTTT
>few|TRBV30|.|TRBJ2-4
CAWSGGHLKNIQYF
TGTGCCTGGAGTGGAGGGCACCTTAAAAACATTCAGTACTTC
>many|TRBV2|.|TRBJ1-1
CASSDWGGSTEAFF
TGTGCCAGCAGTGACTGGGGGGGTAGTACTGAAGCTTTCTTT
>.|TRBV18|TRBD2|TRBJ2-3
CASSRASGNGNRADTQYF
TGTGCCAGCTCCCGGGCTAGCGGGAATGGGAACCGAGCAGATACGCAGTATTTT